These 10 T cell receptor beta chains were sequenced from one sample in a study of monozygotic twins with cystic fibrosis. The table came from immunoSEQ multiplex PCR; TCRdb's copy has only in-frame clones and leaves some out. The data contain tens of thousands of clones, 90% of them singletons. Sample: blood. These receptors all come from a girl aged 2 to 10 with cystic fibrosis.

The J gene is TRBJ1-5, the V gene TRBV6-5, with D uncertain. Germline assignment: CDR1 MNHEY and CDR2 SVGAGI. Deletions cut 6 bases from V and 0 bases from J, with 9 bases between. The CDR3 is made up of 14 amino acids. The DNA for the CDR3 is TGTGCCAGCAGGTCGTGGGATAGCAATCAGCCCCAGCATTTT. This codes for CASRSWDSNQPQHF.

This clone turned up a few times. The chain uses TRBV29-1 and TRBJ2-1; maybe TRBD2 (6 bases). Trimming left V 7 bases short and J 0 bases short, with 13 bases between. Germline V gene data show CDR1 as SQVTM and CDR2 as ANQGSEA. This CDR3 is built from 14 residues. For the CDR3, the DNA is TGCAGCGCCTCGGGACTTAGCTCCTACAATGAGCAGTTCTTC. Translation: CSASGLSSYNEQFF.

The V call is TRBV6-1, the J call TRBJ1-5; D is uncertain. This CDR3 region has 13 residues. The germline V and J ends were trimmed by 6 bases and 3 bases, with 9 bases remaining between them. CDR1 and CDR2 (germline): MNHNS, SASEGT. The CDR3 is CASRAGFNQPQHF. CDR3 DNA: TGTGCCAGCAGGGCAGGATTCAATCAGCCCCAGCATTTT.

This chain joins TRBV5-8 and TRBJ2-4; TRBD1 might be the D (5 bases). The length of the CDR3 is 16 residues. Germline CDR1 SGHTS, CDR2 YDEGEE. V was clipped by 3 bases and J by 8 bases, with 21 bases between them. The CDR3 sequence is CASSWVPTESDYIQYF. The CDR3 DNA sequence: TGTGCCAGCAGCTGGGTACCGACAGAATCGGATTACATTCAGTACTTC.

The chain has TRBV27 and TRBJ2-7; the match to TRBD1 covers 11 bases. Germline V gene data show CDR1 as MNHEY and CDR2 as SMNVEV (reference sequence). The CDR3 has 16 residues. V dropped 4 bases and J dropped 2; count of bases not matched to a gene: 7. The CDR3 sequence is CASSSPAGQGAYEQYF. The DNA for the CDR3 is TGTGCCAGCAGTTCCCCCGCGGGACAGGGGGCCTACGAGCAGTACTTC.

The genes are TRBV6-6 and TRBJ2-7; D not certain. There are 14 residues in the CDR3. Germline values: CDR1 MNHNY, CDR2 SVGAGI (reference sequence). The V end was cut by 2 bases, the J end by 0 bases, with 8 bases between. The DNA of the CDR3 is TGTGCCAGCAGTTACGTCCTCAGCTCCTACGAGCAGTACTTC. It is translated as CASSYVLSSYEQYF.

This clone was observed a handful of times. This chain links TRBV19 with TRBJ1-1; D is unresolved. Trimming pared 4 bases from V and 5 bases from J, leaving 8 bases between. The CDR3 loop spans 12 amino acids. The germline gives CDR1 LNHDA, CDR2 SQIVND (reference sequence). The chain's CDR3 is CASSRAETEAFF. Here the CDR3 DNA reads TGTGCCAGTAGTAGGGCAGAGACTGAAGCTTTCTTT.

V and J are TRBV7-2 and TRBJ2-7; D call uncertain. Per the germline V gene, CDR1 is SGHTA and CDR2 is FQGNSA. CDR3 length: 12 residues. V lost 5 bases to trimming and J lost 0 bases, with 5 bases between them. The CDR3 sequence is CASSPNSYEQYF. The CDR3, as DNA: TGTGCCAGCAGCCCGAACTCCTACGAGCAGTACTTC. The full variable domain, in which reference TRBV7-2 and TRBJ2-7 provide the parts outside the CDR3, is GAGVSQSPSNKVTEKGKDVELRCDPISGHTALYWYRQSLGQGLEFLIYFQGNSAPDKSGLPSDRFSAERTGGSVSTLTIQRTQQEDSAVYLCASSPNSYEQYFGPGTRLTVT.

This clone was observed a single time. The V call is TRBV14, the J call TRBJ1-1, with TRBD1 matching 7 bases. This CDR3 is built from 14 residues. V lost 2 bases, J lost 7 bases, and 7 bases stayed unmatched. Germline CDR1 and CDR2: SGHDN and FVKESK. CDR3 nucleotide sequence: TGTGCCAGCAGCCAACAGACAGGGTTGGATGAAGCTTTCTTT. Translated, it gives CASSQQTGLDEAFF.

The CDR3 coding sequence is TGTGCCAGCAGCGGAGGGGATATGAACACTGAAGCTTTCTTT. Encoded protein: CASSGGDMNTEAFF. The rearrangement joins TRBV7-9 to TRBJ1-1; D possibly corresponds to TRBD1 (5 bases). Germline CDR1 reads SEHNR; CDR2 reads FQNEAQ (reference sequence). V lost 5 bases and J 0 bases, leaving 10 bases between the germline ends. The length of the CDR3 is 14 residues.